This T cell receptor (beta chain) emerged from a study of T cell repertoires in cytomegalovirus infection. Across the study: Public TCR beta signatures marked donors with CMV infection and the matching HLA.

TCRdb recomputed calls from the reads with MiXCR, one row per CDR3 protein. Altogether 150,000 to 200,000 distinct CDR3 sequences are present, about 20% being singletons, with the ten largest covering approximately 3%. As for this clonotype: Its antigen is undetermined.

Overall study results and limits: Dominant in the ex vivo response were TCR beta clonotypes restricted by HLA-C and specific for CMV. Totalled public TCR beta family frequency picked out people who carried CMV plus the relevant HLA.

The receptor comes from a human donor in good health (CMV status not recorded). Some clones in this sample may be carry-over from other donors' samples. Sequenced input: PBMCs.

The CDR3 region is CSASVHPGGTEAFF. CDR3 nucleotide sequence: TGCAGTGCTAGCGTTCATCCGGGTGGCACTGAAGCTTTCTTT. The chain recombines TRBV20-1 with TRBJ1-1; no firm D call. This CDR3 is 14 amino acids long. From germline, CDR1 is DFQATT and CDR2 SNEGSKA (reference sequence). Trimming pared 3 bases from V and 4 bases from J, leaving 15 bases between.